This T cell receptor (beta chain) appears in the sequencing data of a study of blood T cell repertoires in COVID-19. Data came from immunoSEQ multiplex PCR; TCRdb stores just in-frame clones and leaves some out. The profile shows around 190,000 clones, 83% of them singletons. This clone was observed once. The CDR3 runs 19 residues. Germline V gene lookup returns CDR1 KGHSH and CDR2 LQKENI. The junction had 9 bases not matched to a gene; V was cut back by 1 base and J by 4 bases. This sequence was found in a woman in her 70s with COVID-19, enrolled during active disease. The chain joins TRBV18 to TRBJ2-6; 11 bases are a match to TRBD1. The sequenced material came from peripheral blood. The CDR3 is CASSPRGQGAHSGANVLTF. In nucleotides, the CDR3 is TGTGCCAGCTCACCACGAGGACAGGGGGCCCATTCGGGGGCCAACGTCCTGACTTTC. The full variable domain, with the rest looked up from reference TRBV18 and TRBJ2-6, is NAGVMQNPRHLVRRRGQEARLRCSPMKGHSHVYWYRQLPEEGLKFMVYLQKENIIDESGMPKERFSAEFPKEGPSILRIQQVVRGDSAAYFCASSPRGQGAHSGANVLTFGAGSRLTVL.